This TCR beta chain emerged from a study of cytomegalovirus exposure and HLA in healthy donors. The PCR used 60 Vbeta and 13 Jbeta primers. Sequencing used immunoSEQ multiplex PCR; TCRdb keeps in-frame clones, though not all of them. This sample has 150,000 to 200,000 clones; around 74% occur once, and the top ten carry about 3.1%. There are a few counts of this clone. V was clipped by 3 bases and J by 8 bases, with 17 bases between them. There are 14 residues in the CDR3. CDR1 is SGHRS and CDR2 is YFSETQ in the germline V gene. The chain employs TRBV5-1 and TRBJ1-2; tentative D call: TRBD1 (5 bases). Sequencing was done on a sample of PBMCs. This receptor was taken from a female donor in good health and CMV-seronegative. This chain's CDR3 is CASSSSGMSVGYTF. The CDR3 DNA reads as TGCGCCAGCAGCTCGTCAGGGATGAGCGTAGGCTACACCTTC.